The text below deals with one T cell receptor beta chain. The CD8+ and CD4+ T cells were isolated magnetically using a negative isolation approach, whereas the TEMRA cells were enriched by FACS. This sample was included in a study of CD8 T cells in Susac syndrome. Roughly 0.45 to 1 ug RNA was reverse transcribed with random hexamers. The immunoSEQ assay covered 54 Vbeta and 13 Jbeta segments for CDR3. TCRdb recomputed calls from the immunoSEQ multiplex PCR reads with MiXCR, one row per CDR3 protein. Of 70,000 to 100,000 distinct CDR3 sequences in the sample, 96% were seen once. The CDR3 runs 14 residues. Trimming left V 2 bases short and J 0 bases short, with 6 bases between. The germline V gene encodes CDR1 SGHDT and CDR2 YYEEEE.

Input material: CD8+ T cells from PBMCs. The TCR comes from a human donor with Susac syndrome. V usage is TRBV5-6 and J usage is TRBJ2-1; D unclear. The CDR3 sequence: CASSFSDSYNEQFF. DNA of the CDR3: TGTGCCAGCAGCTTCTCGGACTCCTACAATGAGCAGTTCTTC.